One sample yielded the 13 T cell receptor delta chains listed below, sequenced in a study of gamma-delta chains in newborns, infants, children. TCRdb applied CATT to the reads for clone calling. This sample has roughly 4,500 delta-chain clones, with less than 5% found just once. The source material was blood. The receptors come from a child who was a newborn, infant or young child, either healthy, febrile or measles-vaccinated (not recorded which).

This clone occurred a few times. It may be a read error: a sequence one base away is much more abundant. The sample carries other DNA sequences with the same CDR3. The V and J genes are TRDV2 and TRDJ3; 9 positions match TRDD3. Germline-derived CDR1 and CDR2 are GEAIGNYY and EKD. The CDR3 spans 18 residues. CDR3 sequence (DNA): TGTGCCTGTGACACCGTACTGGGGGACTCCTGGGACACCCGTCAGATGTTTTTC. This sequence encodes CACDTVLGDSWDTRQMFF.

This clone was seen more than once but under ten times. The chain uses TRDV1 and TRDJ1; D possibly corresponds to TRDD3 (6 bases). The germline V gene encodes CDR1 TSWWSYY and CDR2 QGS. The CDR3 runs 17 residues. Trimming pared 1 base from V and 0 bases from J, leaving 15 bases between. Here the CDR3 reads CALGERAGDLYTDKLIF. CDR3 nucleotide sequence: TGTGCTCTTGGGGAACGGGCGGGGGACCTGTACACCGATAAACTCATCTTT.

The chain links TRDV2 to TRDJ3, with 7 bases identical to TRDD3. The J gene was missing in TCRdb and was found by matching the end of the DNA to germline. The CDR3 has 20 amino acids. With V trimmed by 1 base and J by 0 bases, 11 bases remained unmatched. Germline V CDR1 and CDR2: GEAIGNYY, EKD. CDR3 residues: CACDTAWGTKSSWDTRQMFF. The CDR3 bases are TGTGCCTGTGACACGGCTTGGGGGACCAAGAGCTCCTGGGACACCCGACAGATGTTTTTC.

The chain carries TRDV1 and TRDJ1, with 11 nucleotides matching TRDD3. The germline CDR1 and CDR2 sequences are TSWWSYY and QGS. Trimming cost V 0 bases and J 4 bases; bases outside gene matches: 4. The CDR3 has 16 amino acids. The CDR3 sequence is CALGELPTGGYDKLIF. The CDR3 nucleotides read TGTGCTCTTGGGGAACTTCCTACTGGGGGATACGATAAACTCATCTTT.

The V and J genes are TRAV29/DV5 and TRDJ1, with 9 bases that match TRDD3. Per germline, CDR1 NSMFDY and CDR2 ISSIKDK. The CDR3 loop spans 18 amino acids. V gave up 4 bases and J gave up 0 bases; unmatched junction bases: 16. CDR3 sequence reads: CAAGALRRGDTYTDKLIF. CDR3 bases: TGTGCAGCAGGCGCGCTTCGTAGAGGGGATACGTACACCGATAAACTCATCTTT.

The chain combines TRDV2 with TRDJ2, with 11 bases that match TRDD3. The V and J ends lost 4 bases and 1 base, in that order; junction bases with no gene match: 7. This CDR3 comprises 17 residues. Germline loops: CDR1 GEAIGNYY, CDR2 EKD. The CDR3 reads CACDMVGDTLLTAQLFF. For the CDR3, the DNA is TGTGCCTGTGATATGGTGGGGGATACGCTTTTGACAGCACAACTCTTCTTT.

This chain uses TRDV2 with TRDJ3; tentative D call: TRDD3 (6 bases). Germline values: CDR1 GEAIGNYY, CDR2 EKD. This CDR3 has 17 amino acids. With 0 bases removed from V and 2 bases from J, the gap between germline ends came to 10 bases. As DNA, the CDR3 is TGTGCCTGTGACACCGTAAGGGATACCTGGGACACCCGACAGATGTTTTTC. Its translation: CACDTVRDTWDTRQMFF.

In this sample, this clone is medium-sized. With a much larger clone just one base away, this may be a read error. The chain joins TRDV2 to TRDJ2; TRDD3 matches at 10 bases. There are 14 residues in the CDR3. Germline V gene sequence: CDR1 GEAIGNYY, CDR2 EKD. Trimming took 3 bases from V and 5 from J; bases not matched to a gene: 2. The CDR3 sequence: CACDELGDTAQLFF. The CDR3 DNA reads TGTGCCTGTGACGAACTGGGGGATACAGCACAACTCTTCTTT.

The chain is built from TRDV1 and TRDJ1; 10 bases are shared with TRDD3. TCRdb gives no J gene; it was assigned here by matching the DNA to germline. The germline V gene has CDR1 TSWWSYY and CDR2 QGS. The CDR3 runs to 18 residues. The V segment lost 3 bases and the J segment 5 bases; nucleotides outside the gene matches: 15. CDR3 DNA: TGTGCTCTTGGGGATTCTTCCTACGGGGGATACGCGAGAGATAAACTCATCTTT. Its translation: CALGDSSYGGYARDKLIF.

This clone is categorized as medium-sized. The chain joins TRDV2 to TRDJ1; D might be TRDD3 (6 bases). V was shortened by 0 bases and J by 1 base, with 8 bases between the two germline ends. CDR3 length: 14 residues. Germline CDR1 and CDR2: GEAIGNYY and EKD. CDR3 nucleotide sequence: TGTGCCTGTGACACCGTGGGGATCACCGATAAACTCATCTTT. This codes for CACDTVGITDKLIF.

This chain joins TRDV3 and TRDJ1; 8 bases fit TRDD2. The V and J ends lost 3 bases and 0 bases, in that order; junction bases with no gene match: 12. CDR1 and CDR2 (germline): TVYSNPD, GDNSRS (reference sequence). CDR3 length: 16 residues. CDR3: CAFQPSYEGYTDKLIF. The CDR3 DNA follows: TGTGCCTTCCAGCCTTCCTATGAGGGATACACCGATAAACTCATCTTT.

This clone showed up just a few times. The chain is built from TRAV29/DV5 and TRDJ1; 8 positions agree with TRDD3. The CDR3 extends over 16 amino acids. J was trimmed by 1 base and V by 0 bases; bases with no gene match: 8. Germline CDR1 NSMFDY, CDR2 ISSIKDK. CDR3: CAASASLLGGTDKLIF. The CDR3 DNA follows: TGTGCAGCAAGCGCGTCTCTACTGGGGGGCACCGATAAACTCATCTTT.

This chain connects TRDV2 to TRDJ1, with 8 bases matching TRDD3. Trimming at V came to 0 bases and at J to 3 bases, leaving 2 bases not matched to a gene. The germline V gene encodes CDR1 GEAIGNYY and CDR2 EKD. The CDR3 spans 14 residues. The CDR3 region is CACDTVLGADKLIF. CDR3 coding DNA: TGTGCCTGTGACACCGTACTGGGGGCCGATAAACTCATCTTT.